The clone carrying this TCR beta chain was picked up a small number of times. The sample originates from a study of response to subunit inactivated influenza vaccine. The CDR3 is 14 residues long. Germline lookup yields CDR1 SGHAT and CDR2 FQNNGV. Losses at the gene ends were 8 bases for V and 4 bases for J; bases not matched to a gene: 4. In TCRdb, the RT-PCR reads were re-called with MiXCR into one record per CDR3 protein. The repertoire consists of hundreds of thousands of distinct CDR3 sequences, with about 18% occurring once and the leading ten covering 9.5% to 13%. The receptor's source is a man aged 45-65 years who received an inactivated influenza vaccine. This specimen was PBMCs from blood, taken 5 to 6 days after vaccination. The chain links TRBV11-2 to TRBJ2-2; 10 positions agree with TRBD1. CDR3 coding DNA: TGTGCCAGCGGGACAGGGGCTATCACCGGGGAGCTGTTTTTT. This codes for CASGTGAITGELFF.